This T cell receptor (beta chain) stems from a study of T cells in Graves' hyperthyroidism and ophthalmopathy. General study findings and limits: For ophthalmopathy, model prediction preceded onset by a median 6.5 months. Blood samples included most of the expanded thyroid clonotypes exceeding 0.001.

Amplification of TCR beta CDR3 regions used RNA as the template. The primer set for the first-round RT-PCR of the TCR CDR3 was HTBI. TCRdb passed the multiplex PCR reads through MiXCR, listing each CDR3 protein once. Counted here are around 600,000 distinct CDR3 sequences, approximately 15% occurring once; the ten biggest clones make up over 6%. This clonotype showed up just a few times. Antigen unknown. The germline gives CDR1 MNHEY, CDR2 SMNVEV (reference sequence). With V trimmed by 7 bases and J by 3 bases, 9 bases remained unmatched. The CDR3 covers 14 residues. Patients with uncontrolled infections, other autoimmune diseases, pregnancy or lactation were excluded. PBMCs were collected from an approximately 9.3 ml volume of fresh peripheral blood.

The chain couples TRBV27 to TRBJ2-7; 7 bases are a match to TRBD1. The source material was blood. The source of this sequence is a woman aged 18-29 years with Graves' ophthalmopathy. The DNA for the CDR3 is TGTGCCAGCACCATGACAGGGATGGGCTACGAGCAGTACTTC. Translated: CASTMTGMGYEQYF.